Here is one T cell receptor beta chain with its context. Its antigen is currently unknown. Treatment given: approximately nine-day PBMC culture with coronavirus spike peptide pools or control peptides (ViraFEST assay). This specimen comes from a study of vaccination and CD4 T cells after COVID-19. Study-wide points: Rising from 21 to 38, the median of SARS-CoV-2-reactive clonotypes did not change significantly.

Once obtained from cultured CD4+ T cells, the DNA was sequenced using the Oncomine TCR Beta short-read assay. One entry per CDR3 protein, called by TCRdb with MiXCR from the PCR reads. The sample has more than 9,500 distinct CDR3 sequences, approximately 60% seen once. Germline values: CDR1 DFQATT, CDR2 SNEGSKA (reference sequence). V trimming: 6 bases; J trimming: 1 base; junction bases outside the gene matches: 6. This CDR3 is 15 amino acids long. The clonotype comes from a human donor who had recovered from COVID-19. The sequenced sample consisted of CD4+ T cells from blood, cultured in vitro. The chain recombines TRBV20-1 with TRBJ2-6; TRBD2 matches 7 bases. The chain's CDR3 is CSAPWGGSGANVLTF. The CDR3 DNA reads TGCAGTGCACCCTGGGGGGGTTCTGGGGCCAACGTCCTGACTTTC.